The 11 T cell receptor beta chains below come from one sample, sequenced in a study of T-cell memory formation after mild COVID-19. One entry per CDR3 protein, called by TCRdb with MiXCR from the 5' RACE reads. The sample includes under 350,000 distinct CDR3 sequences, 15% to 20% of them seen just once. Sequencing was done on a sample of PBMCs or a T cell subset sorted from them (not recorded which). The receptors were gathered from a man in his late teens or twenties who had mild COVID-19 (a few samples of this study predate the infection). Cell type and time point are not known.

This clonotype came up a few times. This chain connects TRBV29-1 to TRBJ2-5, with unresolved D. Looked up from germline, CDR1 is SQVTM and CDR2 is ANQGSEA. There are 13 residues in the CDR3. Trimming pared 5 bases from V and 2 bases from J, leaving 12 bases between. The CDR3 is CSVRLLSQETQYF. CDR3 sequence (DNA): TGCAGCGTTCGCCTCCTATCACAAGAGACCCAGTACTTC.

The chain links TRBV29-1 to TRBJ2-3; the D gene is possibly TRBD1 (5 bases). The length of the CDR3 is 14 residues. V gave up 6 bases and J gave up 4 bases, with 17 bases separating them. Germline CDR1 and CDR2: SQVTM and ANQGSEA. The CDR3 loop is CSVREQGPSDTQYF. The CDR3, as DNA: TGCAGCGTGAGAGAGCAGGGTCCCTCAGATACGCAGTATTTT.

This clonotype was found many times. The chain joins TRBV7-9 to TRBJ1-1; a weak D match, TRBD1 (5 bases). The CDR3 length is 13 residues. The germline gives CDR1 SEHNR, CDR2 FQNEAQ (reference sequence). V shed 5 bases and J shed 5 bases, with 12 bases lying between them. The CDR3 here is CASSLSGFTEAFF. The CDR3 coding sequence is TGTGCCAGCAGCCTATCAGGGTTTACTGAAGCTTTCTTT. Looking up the rest from reference TRBV7-9 and TRBJ1-1 gives the full variable domain: DTGVSQNPRHKITKRGQNVTFRCDPISEHNRLYWYRQTLGQGPEFLTYFQNEAQLEKSRLLSDRFSAERPKGSFSTLEIQRTEQGDSAMYLCASSLSGFTEAFFGQGTRLTVV.

This clonotype was seen a handful of times. This chain connects TRBV23-1 to TRBJ2-1, with D possibly matching TRBD2 (6 bases). TRBV23-1 carries the ORF label, with uncertain function. The CDR3 has 16 amino acids. Trimming cost V 7 bases and J 3 bases, with 19 bases left between them. CDR3 DNA: TGCGCCAGCACTCCGCTTAGGGGAGGAGTCTACAATGAGCAGTTCTTC. Protein product: CASTPLRGGVYNEQFF.

The chain couples TRBV19 to TRBJ2-2; no reliable D call. CDR1 is LNHDA, CDR2 SQIVND, per germline (reference sequence). V was shortened by 6 bases and J by 7 bases, with 9 bases between the two germline ends. The CDR3 loop spans 12 amino acids. CDR3 region: CASRQGIGELFF. The CDR3, as DNA: TGTGCCAGTAGACAAGGGATCGGGGAGCTGTTTTTT.

In its sample, this clonotype was seen a few times. This chain links TRBV6-5 with TRBJ2-2; 11 positions match TRBD2. This CDR3 is 17 amino acids long. CDR1 MNHEY and CDR2 SVGAGI come from the germline V gene. J was trimmed by 5 bases and V by 6 bases; bases with no gene match: 11. CDR3 DNA: TGTGCCAGCAGATGGTTAGCGGGGGGGTTTCGGACCGGGGAGCTGTTTTTT. Translated: CASRWLAGGFRTGELFF.

This clonotype was found a few times. This chain uses TRBV12-3 or TRBV12-4 with TRBJ1-5; D is undetermined. The CDR3 spans 15 residues. V lost 4 bases to trimming and J lost 3 bases, with 13 bases between them. DNA for the CDR3: TGTGCCAGCAGTTGGGGATTGCTCCTCAATCAGCCCCAGCATTTT. Encoded protein: CASSWGLLLNQPQHF.

This chain uses TRBV7-9 with TRBJ1-6; no definite D call. The germline CDR1 and CDR2 sequences are SEHNR and FQNEAQ (reference sequence). The CDR3 contains 14 residues. The ends were cut back, 5 bases at V and 6 bases at J, with 11 bases in the middle. CDR3 region: CASSRRTTNSPLHF. CDR3 DNA: TGTGCCAGCAGCCGTCGGACTACTAATTCACCCCTCCACTTT.

This chain uses TRBV4-1 with TRBJ2-7; 7 nucleotides align to TRBD1. J lost 3 bases, V lost 2 bases, and 4 bases had no gene match. This CDR3 contains 14 residues. Germline V gives CDR1 MGHRA, CDR2 YSYEKL. The DNA for the CDR3 is TGCGCCAGCAGCCAATGGACAGGCCGCTACGAGCAGTACTTC. It specifies CASSQWTGRYEQYF.

This clonotype has a single count. Possible read error: a much larger clone is one base away. V usage is TRBV7-3 and J usage is TRBJ2-3, with D hard to call. Germline-derived CDR1 and CDR2 are SGHTA and FQGTGA. The CDR3 sequence is 13 residues long. As DNA, the CDR3 is TGTGACAGCAGCTACGTTGACTGGGATACGCAGTATTTT. As protein: CDSSYVDWDTQYF.

In nucleotides, the CDR3 is TGCGCCAGCAGCTTGGTACGCCTGTCTGAGCAGTTCTTC. Amino acid sequence: CASSLVRLSEQFF. The chain uses TRBV5-1 and TRBJ2-1; D unclear. Germline V gene data show CDR1 as SGHRS and CDR2 as YFSETQ. The V end was cut by 0 bases, the J end by 9 bases, with 10 bases between. This CDR3 spans 13 amino acids. The full variable domain, in which reference TRBV5-1 and TRBJ2-1 provide the parts outside the CDR3, is KAGVTQTPRYLIKTRGQQVTLSCSPISGHRSVSWYQQTPGQGLQFLFEYFSETQRNKGNFPGRFSGRQFSNSRSEMNVSTLELGDSALYLCASSLVRLSEQFFGPGTRLTVL.